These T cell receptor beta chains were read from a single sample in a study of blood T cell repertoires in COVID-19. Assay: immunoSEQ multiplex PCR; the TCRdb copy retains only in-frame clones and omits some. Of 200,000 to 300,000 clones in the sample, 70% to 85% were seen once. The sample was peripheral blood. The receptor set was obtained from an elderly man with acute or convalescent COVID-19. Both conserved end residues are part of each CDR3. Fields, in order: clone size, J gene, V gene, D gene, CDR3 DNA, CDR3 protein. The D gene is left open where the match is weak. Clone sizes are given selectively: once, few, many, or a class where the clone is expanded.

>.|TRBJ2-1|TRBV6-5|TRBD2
TGTGCCAGCAGTTACCCGGGAGGGCCTGAGCAGTTCTTC
CASSYPGGPEQFF
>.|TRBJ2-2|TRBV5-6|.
TGTGCCAGCAGAACGGGACTTCAAGTGCTGGGGGAGCTGTTTTTT
CASRTGLQVLGELFF
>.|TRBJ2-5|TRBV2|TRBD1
TGTGCCAGCAGTGAAGGGGACAGAGTATGGGAGACCCAGTACTTC
CASSEGDRVWETQYF
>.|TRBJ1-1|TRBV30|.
TGTGCCTGGAGGGGGCTGAAGACTGAAGCTTTCTTT
CAWRGLKTEAFF
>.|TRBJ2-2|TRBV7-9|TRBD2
TGTGCCAGCAGATCCCTGGGGGGGGTCAACACCGGGGAGCTGTTTTTT
CASRSLGGVNTGELFF
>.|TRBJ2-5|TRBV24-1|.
TGTGCCACCAGCCCTGGACAGCTACAAGAGACCCAGTACTTC
CATSPGQLQETQYF
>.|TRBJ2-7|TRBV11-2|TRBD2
TGTGCCAGCAGCTCCCTTGGACTAGCGGGGGTCTACGAGCAGTACTTC
CASSSLGLAGVYEQYF
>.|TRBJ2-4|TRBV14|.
TGTGCCAGCAGCCAAGGATGGGGCTACCTAGCCAAAAACATTCAGTACTTC
CASSQGWGYLAKNIQYF
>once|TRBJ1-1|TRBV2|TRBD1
TGTGCCAGCAGTGCCTGGACAGGGGAGAACACTGAAGCTTTCTTT
CASSAWTGENTEAFF
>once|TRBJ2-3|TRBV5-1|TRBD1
TGCGCCAGCACGTTAACAGGGGCAGATACGCAGTATTTT
CASTLTGADTQYF
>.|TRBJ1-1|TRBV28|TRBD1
TGTGCCAGCAGTTACTGGACAGGGGGGAACACTGAAGCTTTCTTT
CASSYWTGGNTEAFF
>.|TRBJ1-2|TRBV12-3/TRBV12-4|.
TGTGCCAGCAGTGAGGGACAAATCTATGGCTACACCTTC
CASSEGQIYGYTF
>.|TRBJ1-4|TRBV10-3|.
TGTGCCATCAGCATCGGAGTATTGGGTGAAAAACTGTTTTTT
CAISIGVLGEKLFF
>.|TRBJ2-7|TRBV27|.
TGTGCCAGCAGTTGGGGCAGGGGCTCCTACGAGCAGTACTTC
CASSWGRGSYEQYF
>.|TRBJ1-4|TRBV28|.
TGTGCCAGCATTCCCGGGAGCACAACTAATGAAAAACTGTTTTTT
CASIPGSTTNEKLFF
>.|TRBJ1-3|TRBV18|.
TGTGCCAGCTCACGGGGGGAGAATGGAAACACCATATATTTT
CASSRGENGNTIYF
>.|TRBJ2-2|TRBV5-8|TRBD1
TGTGCCAGCAGCCACCGGTACAGGGGGCGCACCGGGGAGCTGTTTTTT
CASSHRYRGRTGELFF
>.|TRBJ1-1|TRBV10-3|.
TGTGCGCACTCAGAGGGGGATCGGACTGAAGCTTTCTTT
CAHSEGDRTEAFF
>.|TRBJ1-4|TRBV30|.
TGTGCCTGGGGAAGGGTTAGGGGGGAAAAACTGTTTTTT
CAWGRVRGEKLFF
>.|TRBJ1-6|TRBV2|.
TGTGCCAGCAGTGATATAAGGGCAGGGTCGGCTAATTCACCCCTCCACTTT
CASSDIRAGSANSPLHF
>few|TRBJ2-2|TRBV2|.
TGTGCCAGCAGGACAGGACCCGGCGGGGAGCTGTTTTTT
CASRTGPGGELFF
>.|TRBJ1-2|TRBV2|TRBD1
TGTGCCACCACGACAGGGTGGGACTATGGCTACACCTTC
CATTTGWDYGYTF
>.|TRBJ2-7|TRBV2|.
TGTGCCACCGGGGGGGGCAGGGGGTACACCTACGAGCAGTACTTC
CATGGGRGYTYEQYF
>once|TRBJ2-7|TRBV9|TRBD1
TGTGCCAGCAGCCCTAGAGGACAGGGCTCCTACGAGCAGTACTTC
CASSPRGQGSYEQYF
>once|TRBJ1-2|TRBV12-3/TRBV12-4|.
TGTGCCAGCAGTTACACTACGTATGGCTACACCTTC
CASSYTTYGYTF
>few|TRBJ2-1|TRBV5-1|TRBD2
TGCGCCAGCAGCCAGGGACTATTCCATGAGCAGTTCTTC
CASSQGLFHEQFF
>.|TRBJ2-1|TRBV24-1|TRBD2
TGTGCCACCAGTGAAATCCCGGGACTAGCGGGAGGGCCGGATAATGAGCAGTTCTTC
CATSEIPGLAGGPDNEQFF
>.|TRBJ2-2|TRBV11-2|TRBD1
TGTGCCAGCAGCCGTCTTGCCGGGACAGGGGGCGCGGCCCCCGGGGAGCTGTTTTTT
CASSRLAGTGGAAPGELFF
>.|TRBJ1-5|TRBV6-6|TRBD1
TGTGCCAGCAGTGGGCTACAGGGGGCCGGTCAGCCCCAGCATTTT
CASSGLQGAGQPQHF
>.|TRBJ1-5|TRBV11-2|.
TGTGCCAGCAGCTTAGGGGCGGGGGTGAGGAGCAATCAGCCCCAGCATTTT
CASSLGAGVRSNQPQHF
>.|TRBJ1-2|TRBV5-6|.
TGTGCCAGCAGCCTTGAGGACGGACTCTATGGCTACACCTTC
CASSLEDGLYGYTF
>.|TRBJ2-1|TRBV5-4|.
TGTGCCAGCAGCTTGGCCGGCAGGGTGAGAAGTGAGCAGTTCTTC
CASSLAGRVRSEQFF
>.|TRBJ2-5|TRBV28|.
TGTGCCAGCAGACCGCACGCAAAAGGACTCTGGCTGTACTTC
CASRPHAKGLWLYF
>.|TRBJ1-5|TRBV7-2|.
TGTGCCAGCAGCTTAATAGGGGACTATAGCAATCAGCCCCAGCATTTT
CASSLIGDYSNQPQHF
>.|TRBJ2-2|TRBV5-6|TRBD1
TGTGCCAGCACAAAAGACAGGGCCGACCCTTCTAACACCGGGGAGCTGTTTTTT
CASTKDRADPSNTGELFF
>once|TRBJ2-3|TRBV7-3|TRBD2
TGTGCCAGCAGCTTTAAACTAGCGGGAGCCACAGATACGCAGTATTTT
CASSFKLAGATDTQYF
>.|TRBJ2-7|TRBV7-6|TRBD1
TGTGCCAGCAGCTTAGCGTGGGACAGGGGGCACGAGCAGTACTTC
CASSLAWDRGHEQYF
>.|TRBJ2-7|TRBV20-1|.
TGCAGTGCTAGTCATACAGCGGCTGAATACTCCTACGAGCAGTACTTC
CSASHTAAEYSYEQYF
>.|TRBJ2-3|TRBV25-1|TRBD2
TGTGCCAGCGCCGAAGCGGGACGGTCCACAGATACGCAGTATTTT
CASAEAGRSTDTQYF
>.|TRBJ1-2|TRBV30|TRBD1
TGTGCCTGGAGTCGGACAGGGAGAGACTATGGCTACACCTTC
CAWSRTGRDYGYTF
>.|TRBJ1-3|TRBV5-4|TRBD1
TGTGCCAGCAGCCCCCCCGGGACAGAGAGCTCTGGAAACACCATATATTTT
CASSPPGTESSGNTIYF
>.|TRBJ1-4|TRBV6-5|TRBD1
TGTGCCAGCAGTACGGACAGGGGGATTGAAAAACTGTTTTTT
CASSTDRGIEKLFF
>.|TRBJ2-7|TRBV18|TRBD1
TGTGCCAGCTCGGGACAGGGAATAACTGGGAACGAGCAGTACTTC
CASSGQGITGNEQYF
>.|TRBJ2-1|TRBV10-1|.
TGCGCCAGCAGTGAGTCGGGGGGACTCGGGAATGAGCAGTTCTTC
CASSESGGLGNEQFF
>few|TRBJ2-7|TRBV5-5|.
TGTGCCAGCAGCTTCGGGACTTCATCGTACGAGCAGTACTTC
CASSFGTSSYEQYF
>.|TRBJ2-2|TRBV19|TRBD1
TGTGCCAGTAGTACTGGGACAGGGATCGCCGGGGAGCTGTTTTTT
CASSTGTGIAGELFF
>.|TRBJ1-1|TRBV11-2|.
TGTGCCAGCACCTATGGGGGCTCGAACACTGAAGCTTTCTTT
CASTYGGSNTEAFF
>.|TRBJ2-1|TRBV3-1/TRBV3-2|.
TGTGCCAGCAGCCAAGGTTCCGCAGGGCAGTTCTTC
CASSQGSAGQFF